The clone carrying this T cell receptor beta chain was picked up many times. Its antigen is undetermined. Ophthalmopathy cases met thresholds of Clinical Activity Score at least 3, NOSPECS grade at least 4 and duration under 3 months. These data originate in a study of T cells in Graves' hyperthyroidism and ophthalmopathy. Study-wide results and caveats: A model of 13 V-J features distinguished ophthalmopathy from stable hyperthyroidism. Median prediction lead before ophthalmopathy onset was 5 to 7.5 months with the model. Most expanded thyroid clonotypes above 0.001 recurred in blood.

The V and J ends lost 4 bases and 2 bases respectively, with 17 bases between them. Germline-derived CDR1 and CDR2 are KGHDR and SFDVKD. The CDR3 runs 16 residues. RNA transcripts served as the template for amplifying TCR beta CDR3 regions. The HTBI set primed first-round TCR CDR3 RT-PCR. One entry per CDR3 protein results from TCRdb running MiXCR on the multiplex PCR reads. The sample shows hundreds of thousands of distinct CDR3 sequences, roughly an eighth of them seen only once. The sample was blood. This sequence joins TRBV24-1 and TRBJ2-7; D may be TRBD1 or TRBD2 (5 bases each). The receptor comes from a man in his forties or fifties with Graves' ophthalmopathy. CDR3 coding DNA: TGTGCCACCAGTGAGGGACGGGGACCTCTAACCTACGAGCAGTACTTC. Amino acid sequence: CATSEGRGPLTYEQYF.